This TCR beta chain originates from a study of blood T cell repertoires in COVID-19. Study-wide context: Nucleic acid was either cDNA or gDNA, and it came from T cells, B-cell-depleted T cells, or PBMCs.

The CDR3 sequence is 15 residues long. Unmatched junction bases numbered 11, after V lost 4 bases and J lost 7 bases. In germline, CDR1 is SGHRS, CDR2 YFSETQ. Generated by immunoSEQ multiplex PCR, the TCRdb table keeps only in-frame clones and is missing some. The table lists fewer than 300,000 clones, 90% to 95% of them singletons. This TCR came from a woman in her 30s with COVID-19, enrolled during active disease. Sequencing input: peripheral blood. The V and J genes are TRBV5-1 and TRBJ1-2; 9 bases agree with TRBD1. The CDR3 region has the DNA TGCGCCAGCAGCATTCGGGACAGGGATCCGTCTGGCTACACCTTC. This encodes CASSIRDRDPSGYTF.